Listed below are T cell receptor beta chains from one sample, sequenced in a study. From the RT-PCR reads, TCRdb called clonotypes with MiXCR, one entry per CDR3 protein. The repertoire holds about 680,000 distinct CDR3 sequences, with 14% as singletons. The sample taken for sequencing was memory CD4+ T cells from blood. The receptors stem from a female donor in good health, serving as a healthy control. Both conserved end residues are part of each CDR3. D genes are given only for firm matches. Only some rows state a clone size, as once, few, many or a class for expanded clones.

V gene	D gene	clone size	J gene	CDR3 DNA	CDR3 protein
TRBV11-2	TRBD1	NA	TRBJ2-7	TGTGCCAGCAGCTTTTCCTCTGGACAGGGACCGTACTTC	CASSFSSGQGPYF
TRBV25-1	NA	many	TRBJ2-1	TGTGCCAGCAGTGAATCGGGCGGATGGGGTGAGCAGTTCTTC	CASSESGGWGEQFF
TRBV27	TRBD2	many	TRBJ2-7	TGTGCCAGCAGTAGGGGACTAGCGGGACACGAGCAGTACTTC	CASSRGLAGHEQYF
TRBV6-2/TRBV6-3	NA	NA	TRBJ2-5	TGTGCCAGCAGTGGAGTTTATGGGGACCAAGAGACCCAGTACTTC	CASSGVYGDQETQYF
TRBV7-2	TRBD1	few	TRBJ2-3	TGTGCCAGCAGCTTAGCCCCAGGGGGCAAAGATACGCAGTATTTT	CASSLAPGGKDTQYF
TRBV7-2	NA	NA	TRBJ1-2	TGTGCCAGCAGTAAACAGGGCTATGGCTACACCTTC	CASSKQGYGYTF
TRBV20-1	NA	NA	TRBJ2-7	TGCAGTGCTAGTTCCCCCCTACTAGCATCCGAGCAGTACTTC	CSASSPLLASEQYF
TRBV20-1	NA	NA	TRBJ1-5	TGCAGTGCTCTTTTGGGATTGGAATATAGCAATCAGCCCCAGCATTTT	CSALLGLEYSNQPQHF
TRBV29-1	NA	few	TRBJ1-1	TGCAGCGTTACCCACCCGGGGTTAAACACTGAAGCTTTCTTT	CSVTHPGLNTEAFF
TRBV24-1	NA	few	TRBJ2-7	TGTGCCACCAGTGATACAGGAAGGGAAGGCGAGCAGTACTTC	CATSDTGREGEQYF
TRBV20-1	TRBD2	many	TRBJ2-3	TGCAGTGCTGGCCGCCGACTAGCGGGAGTCCTCGTGGATACGCAGTATTTT	CSAGRRLAGVLVDTQYF
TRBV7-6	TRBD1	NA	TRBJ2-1	TGTGCCAGCAGCCAAAAAGGACAGGGGCCGAGTGAGCAGTTCTTC	CASSQKGQGPSEQFF
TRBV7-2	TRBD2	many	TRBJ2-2	TGTGCCAGCAGCTTCGCTAGCGGGACCCACGGGGAGCTGTTTTTT	CASSFASGTHGELFF
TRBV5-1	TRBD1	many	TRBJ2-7	TGCGCCAGCAGCACCAGGACAGGGGCTTACGAGCAGTACTTC	CASSTRTGAYEQYF
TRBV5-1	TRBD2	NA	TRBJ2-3	TGCGCCAGCAGCACGCGTCGGACTAGCGACACAGATACGCAGTATTTT	CASSTRRTSDTDTQYF
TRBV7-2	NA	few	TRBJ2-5	TGTGCCAGCAGTCCCGTGGGGGGGCCCATGGGGGAGACCCAGTACTTC	CASSPVGGPMGETQYF
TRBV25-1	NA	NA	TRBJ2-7	TGTGCCAGCAGTCAAACTCCCGGGAATTCCTACGAGCAGTACTTC	CASSQTPGNSYEQYF
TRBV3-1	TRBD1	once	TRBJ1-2	TGTGCCAGCAGCCATCGACAGGGCCGGGATGGCTACACCTTC	CASSHRQGRDGYTF
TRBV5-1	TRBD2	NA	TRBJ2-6	TGCGCCAGCAGTCCGCCGCCCGGGACTATTTTCTCTGGGGCCAACGTCCTGACTTTC	CASSPPPGTIFSGANVLTF
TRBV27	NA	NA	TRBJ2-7	TGTGCCAGCAGTCCCGGGACGCGTGGCACGGAGCAGTACTTC	CASSPGTRGTEQYF
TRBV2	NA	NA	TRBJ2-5	TGTGCCAGCAGTTCTGGGCGGTGGGAGACCCAGTACTTC	CASSSGRWETQYF
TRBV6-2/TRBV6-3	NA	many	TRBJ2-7	TGTGCCAGCAGTTGGGCCCAGAGCTCCTACGAGCAGTACTTC	CASSWAQSSYEQYF
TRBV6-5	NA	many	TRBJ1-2	TGTGCCAGCAGCTCAGAGACCACAACGGACCTCTGGTCCTATGGCTACACCTTC	CASSSETTTDLWSYGYTF
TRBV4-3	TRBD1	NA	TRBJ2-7	TGCGCCAGCAGCCAAACCACTCCGGGACAGGGCTACGAGCAGTACTTC	CASSQTTPGQGYEQYF
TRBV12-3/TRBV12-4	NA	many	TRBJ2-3	TGTGCCAGCAGTTCTTGGACCGACCCAGACACAGATACGCAGTATTTT	CASSSWTDPDTDTQYF
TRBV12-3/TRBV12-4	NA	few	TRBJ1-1	TGTGCCAGCAGCCTAAAGCAGGGAACTGAAGCTTTCTTT	CASSLKQGTEAFF
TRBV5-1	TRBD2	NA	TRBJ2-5	TGCGCCAGCAGCTTGGGGGCTAGCGGTGGGTACCAAGAGACCCAGTACTTC	CASSLGASGGYQETQYF
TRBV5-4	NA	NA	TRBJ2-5	TGTGCCAGCAGCTTGGACGGGGCGGGGACCCAGTACTTC	CASSLDGAGTQYF
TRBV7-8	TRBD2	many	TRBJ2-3	TGTGCCAGCAGCCCCCTTTTAGCGGGGGGGTCGGGAGATACGCAGTATTTT	CASSPLLAGGSGDTQYF
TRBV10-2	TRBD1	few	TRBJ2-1	TGCGCCAGCAGTGAGTTCCACAGGGGCGATGAGCAGTTCTTC	CASSEFHRGDEQFF
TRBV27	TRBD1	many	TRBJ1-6	TGTGCCAGCGCTCTCGGGACAGGGCCACTATCACCCCTCCACTTT	CASALGTGPLSPLHF
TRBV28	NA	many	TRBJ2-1	TGTGCCAGCAGTAATCCCAGCTCCTACAATGAGCAGTTCTTC	CASSNPSSYNEQFF
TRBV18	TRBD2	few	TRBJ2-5	TGTGCCAGCTCACCACTTACTAGCGACCCAACGATTCTTCAAGAGACCCAGTACTTC	CASSPLTSDPTILQETQYF
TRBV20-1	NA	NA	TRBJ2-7	TGCAGTGCACGCCGGTGGCCTGAGGGCGAGCAGTACTTC	CSARRWPEGEQYF
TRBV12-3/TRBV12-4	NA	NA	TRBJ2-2	TGTGCCAGCAGGGATTTCCGAGTAGCCGGGGAGCTGTTTTTT	CASRDFRVAGELFF
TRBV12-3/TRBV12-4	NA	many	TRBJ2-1	TGTGCCAGCAGCCCGGGACTGTACAATGAGCAGTTCTTC	CASSPGLYNEQFF
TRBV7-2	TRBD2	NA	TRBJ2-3	TGTGCCAGCAGTTTGGGGCGGCTAGCGGGATGGACAGATACGCAGTATTTT	CASSLGRLAGWTDTQYF
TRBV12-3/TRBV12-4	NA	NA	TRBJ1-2	TGCGCAGTGGGGGAGAGTGGCTACACCTTC	CAVGESGYTF
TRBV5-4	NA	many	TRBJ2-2	TGTGCCAGCAGCCCGGGGGTCGGCAGGATGACCGGGGAGCTGTTTTTT	CASSPGVGRMTGELFF
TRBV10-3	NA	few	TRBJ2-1	TGTGCCATCAGTGAGTTTGACGGACAGGAGCAGTTCTTC	CAISEFDGQEQFF
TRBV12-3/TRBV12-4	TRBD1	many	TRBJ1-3	TGTGCCAGCAGTTTAGTGACAGGGAGTGGAAACACCATATATTTT	CASSLVTGSGNTIYF
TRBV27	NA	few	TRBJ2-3	TGTGCCAGCAGCAGCCGGGACCCTAGGTCAGATACGCAGTATTTT	CASSSRDPRSDTQYF
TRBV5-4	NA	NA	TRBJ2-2	TGTGCCAGCAGTAATGAATTTAGCGTTTCGTACACCGGGGAGCTGTTTTTT	CASSNEFSVSYTGELFF
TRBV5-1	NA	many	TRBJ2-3	TGCGCCAGCAGCTTGGCTTGGGACACGCAGTATTTT	CASSLAWDTQYF
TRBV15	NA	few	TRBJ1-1	TGTGCCACCAGCAGAGAGGGGGCGACTGAAGCTTTCTTT	CATSREGATEAFF
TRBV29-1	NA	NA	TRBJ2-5	TGCAGCGTTGCTCTAGTCCAGAAGACCCAGTACTTC	CSVALVQKTQYF
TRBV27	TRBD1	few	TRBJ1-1	TGTGCCAGCACCATAGGGGGCGGGAACACTGAAGCTTTCTTT	CASTIGGGNTEAFF
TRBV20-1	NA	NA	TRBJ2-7	TGCAGTGCTAGAGATCGTCTTAGCGGAGTTTCCTACGAGCAGTACTTC	CSARDRLSGVSYEQYF
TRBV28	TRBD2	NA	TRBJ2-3	TGTGCCAGCAGTTCCGGTAAAGGCGGGAGGGCCGTGGATACGCAGTATTTT	CASSSGKGGRAVDTQYF
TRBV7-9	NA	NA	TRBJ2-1	TGTGCCAGCAGCTTAGCAGGCAGGCAGCAGTTCTTC	CASSLAGRQQFF
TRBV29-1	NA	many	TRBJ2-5	TGCAGCGTTGTGTATCTTACGACGACACATCAAGAGACCCAGTACTTC	CSVVYLTTTHQETQYF